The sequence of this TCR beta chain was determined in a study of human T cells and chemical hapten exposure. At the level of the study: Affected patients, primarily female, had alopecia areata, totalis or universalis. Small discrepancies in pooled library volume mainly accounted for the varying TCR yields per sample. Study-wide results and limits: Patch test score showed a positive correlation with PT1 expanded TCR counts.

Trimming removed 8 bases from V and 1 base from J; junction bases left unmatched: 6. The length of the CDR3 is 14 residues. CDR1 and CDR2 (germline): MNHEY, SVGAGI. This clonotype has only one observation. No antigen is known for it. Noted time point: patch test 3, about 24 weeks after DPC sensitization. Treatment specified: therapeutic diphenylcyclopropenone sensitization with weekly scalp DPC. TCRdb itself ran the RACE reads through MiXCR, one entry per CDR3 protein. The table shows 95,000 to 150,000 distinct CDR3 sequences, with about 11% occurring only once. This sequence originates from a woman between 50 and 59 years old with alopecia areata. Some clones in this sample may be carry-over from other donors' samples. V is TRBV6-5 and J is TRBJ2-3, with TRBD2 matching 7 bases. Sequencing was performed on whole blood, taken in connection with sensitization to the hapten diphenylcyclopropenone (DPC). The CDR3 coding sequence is TGTGCCAGCGGCGCAGCGGGACGCACAGATACGCAGTATTTT. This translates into CASGAAGRTDTQYF.